Below are 9 T cell receptor beta chains sequenced from a single sample in a study of beta chain features in type 1 diabetes. Broader study findings: Type 1 diabetes patients had moderately but significantly shorter TCRB CDR3s in all four CD4+ subsets.

The study reverse transcribed the entire isolated RNA, so it sequenced expressed TCRB transcripts. The protocol was immunoSEQ multiplex PCR, while the TCRdb copy is restricted to in-frame clones and leaves out a portion. The profile shows hundreds of thousands of clones, about 14% of them singletons. The antigens these receptors bind are not known. The sequencing input was naive CD4+ T cells from blood. The receptors stem from a man aged 18 to 30 with type 1 diabetes.

This clone was seen more than once but under ten times. The chain combines TRBV30 with TRBJ1-2; D may be TRBD1 (5 bases). The CDR3 consists of 14 residues. The V gene's germline CDR1 is GTSNPN and CDR2 SVGIG (reference sequence). V was pared by 2 bases and J by 1 base, with 11 bases between. CDR3 in amino acids: CAWSYPGINYGYTF. CDR3 in DNA: TGTGCCTGGAGTTACCCAGGGATTAACTATGGCTACACCTTC.

The CDR3 spells CASTPTGGMNGANVLTF. CDR3 bases: TGTGCCAGTACCCCGACAGGGGGCATGAATGGGGCCAACGTCCTGACTTTC. The rearrangement joins TRBV19 to TRBJ2-6; 10 bases align to TRBD1. Germline V lookup: CDR1 LNHDA, CDR2 SQIVND (reference sequence). V dropped 7 bases and J dropped 3; count of bases not matched to a gene: 9. The CDR3 length is 17 residues. The full variable domain, completed using reference TRBV19 and TRBJ2-6, is DGGITQSPKYLFRKEGQNVTLSCEQNLNHDAMYWYRQDPGQGLRLIYYSQIVNDFQKGDIAEGYSVSREKKESFPLTVTSAQKNPTAFYLCASTPTGGMNGANVLTFGAGSRLTVL.

This clone was counted a few times. The chain links TRBV30 to TRBJ1-1, with D perhaps matching TRBD1 (6 bases). CDR1 is GTSNPN and CDR2 is SVGIG in the germline V gene (reference sequence). The CDR3 is 14 residues long. The V gene lost 2 bases and the J gene lost 5 bases, with 15 bases spanning the gap. CDR3 DNA sequence: TGTGCCTGGAGTAATACAGGGAAGAAGACTGAAGCTTTCTTT. Translated, it gives CAWSNTGKKTEAFF.

This clone was seen more than once but under ten times. This sequence joins TRBV30 and TRBJ2-3; no clear D gene. The length of the CDR3 is 12 residues. Germline CDR1 and CDR2: GTSNPN and SVGIG (reference sequence). V was pared by 8 bases and J by 6 bases, with 15 bases between. CDR3 amino acids: CALGMSGDTQYF. CDR3 sequence (DNA): TGTGCCCTAGGGATGTCGGGCGATACGCAGTATTTT.

This clone was observed a handful of times. This chain links TRBV7-2 with TRBJ2-5; 7 bases are shared with TRBD2. The CDR3 consists of 16 residues. V gave up 6 bases and J gave up 5 bases; unmatched junction bases: 15. Looked up from germline, CDR1 is SGHTA and CDR2 is FQGNSA. The CDR3 bases are TGTGCCAGCAGTTTTATGCTACGCGGGGAGGGGGAGACCCAGTACTTC. Its protein product is CASSFMLRGEGETQYF.

This clone was counted between two and nine times. J is TRBJ2-1 and V is TRBV9; D remains unclear. The germline V gene encodes CDR1 SGDLS and CDR2 YYNGEE. With 1 base removed from V and 5 bases from J, the gap between germline ends came to 10 bases. This CDR3 comprises 14 residues. CDR3 protein: CASSVRDSNNEQFF. For the CDR3, the DNA is TGTGCCAGCAGCGTACGCGACTCAAACAATGAGCAGTTCTTC.

This sequence joins TRBV7-3 and TRBJ2-1, with D maybe TRBD2 (5 bases). V lost 1 base to trimming and J lost 4 bases, with 14 bases between them. The germline V gene encodes CDR1 SGHTA and CDR2 FQGTGA. This CDR3 spans 16 amino acids. The DNA for the CDR3 is TGTGCCAGCAGCTTAAGGTCCGGGATGGGGTACAATGAGCAGTTCTTC. Translation gives CASSLRSGMGYNEQFF.

This clone appeared a few times. Other DNA sequences in the same sample also yield this CDR3. V usage is TRBV5-1 and J usage is TRBJ1-5; no clear D gene. Per germline, CDR1 SGHRS and CDR2 YFSETQ. The CDR3 has 13 residues. V lost 7 bases and J lost 4, with 12 bases in between. CDR3 in amino acids: CASSTGQNQPQHF. The CDR3 DNA follows: TGCGCCAGCTCGACCGGGCAGAATCAGCCCCAGCATTTT.

This clone has more than one count but fewer than ten. This chain connects TRBV27 to TRBJ2-1, with TRBD1 identical over 7 bases. V shed 6 bases, J shed 11 bases, and the junction held 25 bases outside the gene matches. Germline V gene data show CDR1 as MNHEY and CDR2 as SMNVEV (reference sequence). CDR3 length: 18 amino acids. The CDR3 DNA follows: TGTGCCAGCAGCCGCGACAGGGCTCGTATCCCCTACAATGAGAAGCAGTTCTTC. This gives the protein CASSRDRARIPYNEKQFF.